This entry lists 18 T cell receptor beta chains sequenced from one sample in a study of identical twins. TCRdb reprocessed the 5' RACE reads via MiXCR and lists one record per CDR3 protein. The data show 400,000 to 500,000 distinct CDR3 sequences, 14% seen once. The same sample was also studied in work on yellow fever vaccine responses in identical twins.

Specimen: CD4+ T cells sorted from blood. These receptors came from a woman between 18 and 29 years old in good health.

The J gene is TRBJ2-5, the V gene TRBV28; 10 nucleotides match TRBD1. The CDR3 sequence is 15 residues long. Per germline, CDR1 MDHEN and CDR2 SYDVKM. The trim removed 4 bases at V and 3 bases at J, leaving 5 bases unmatched. The CDR3 loop is CASSSPGTGEETQYF. The CDR3 DNA reads TGTGCCAGCAGTTCCCCTGGGACAGGGGAAGAGACCCAGTACTTC.

This clonotype occurred a few times. The V and J genes are TRBV6-2 or TRBV6-3 and TRBJ2-7; D may be TRBD1 (6 bases). The CDR3 length is 14 residues. V lost 4 bases and J lost 3, with 13 bases in between. CDR1 and CDR2 from the germline V gene are MNHEY and SVGEGT. Here the CDR3 reads CASSSHRVYYEQYF. In DNA, the CDR3 is TGTGCCAGCAGTTCCCACAGGGTGTACTACGAGCAGTACTTC.

This clonotype has just a few counts. CDR3 nucleotide sequence: TGTGCCTCCCTTCGTTCAGGGGGCCAAGAGACCCAGTACTTC. Protein product: CASLRSGGQETQYF. This chain joins TRBV5-5 and TRBJ2-5; 7 nucleotides match TRBD1. CDR3 length: 14 amino acids. The V and J ends lost 10 bases and 1 base, in that order; junction bases with no gene match: 10. Germline V gene lookup returns CDR1 SGHKS and CDR2 YYEKEE (reference sequence).

This rearrangement joins TRBV7-9 to TRBJ1-4; D gene ambiguous. The germline CDR1 and CDR2 sequences are SEHNR and FQNEAQ (reference sequence). The V and J ends lost 2 bases and 0 bases respectively, with 7 bases between them. The CDR3 totals 15 residues. In nucleotides, the CDR3 is TGTGCCAGCAGCTTATGGTCCTCAACTAATGAAAAACTGTTTTTT. Amino acids: CASSLWSSTNEKLFF.

The chain couples TRBV29-1 to TRBJ2-1; 7 bases are a match to TRBD1. Germline loops: CDR1 SQVTM, CDR2 ANQGSEA. The ends lost 7 bases at V and 10 bases at J; junction bases unmatched: 4. This CDR3 is built from 10 residues. For the CDR3, the DNA is TGCAGCGCAGGACAGGAAGAGCAGTTCTTC. Protein: CSAGQEEQFF.

This clonotype was seen ten or more times. The V gene is TRBV7-9, the J gene TRBJ1-2; the D gene is possibly TRBD1 (5 bases). CDR1 SEHNR and CDR2 FQNEAQ come from the germline V gene (reference sequence). Trimming stripped 3 bases from V and 7 bases from J, with 12 bases between. This CDR3 is 13 amino acids long. CDR3 sequence (DNA): TGTGCCAGCAGCTTCCCTGAGAGGGGTGGCTACACCTTC. Translation: CASSFPERGGYTF.

This clonotype appeared a single time. The gene calls are TRBV20-1 and TRBJ2-7; D possibly uses TRBD1 or TRBD2 (6 bases each). CDR1 and CDR2 (germline): DFQATT, SNEGSKA (reference sequence). CDR3 length: 17 residues. The V gene lost 5 bases and the J gene lost 0 bases, with 23 bases spanning the gap. CDR3: CSAHHYKSSGASYEQYF. The CDR3 nucleotides read TGCAGTGCTCACCACTATAAAAGCTCGGGGGCCTCCTACGAGCAGTACTTC.

The rearrangement joins TRBV7-9 to TRBJ2-5; TRBD2 matches at 9 bases. The V segment lost 4 bases and the J segment 5 bases; nucleotides outside the gene matches: 11. The CDR3 length is 16 residues. The germline V gene has CDR1 SEHNR and CDR2 FQNEAQ (reference sequence). The CDR3 sequence is CASSSLAGGPWETQYF. In DNA, the CDR3 is TGTGCCAGCAGCTCGCTGGCGGGAGGGCCCTGGGAGACCCAGTACTTC.

A few counts support this clonotype. The chain combines TRBV19 with TRBJ2-1; TRBD2 is a possible D gene (5 bases). Germline CDR1 is LNHDA and CDR2 is SQIVND (reference sequence). CDR3 length: 11 residues. V lost 2 bases to trimming and J lost 12 bases, with 8 bases between them. The CDR3 is CASSILATQFF. CDR3 DNA: TGTGCCAGTAGTATACTAGCAACGCAGTTCTTC.

V and J are TRBV27 and TRBJ2-3; D is perhaps TRBD1 (5 bases). This CDR3 is 17 amino acids long. The germline V gene encodes CDR1 MNHEY and CDR2 SMNVEV (reference sequence). Trimming pared 7 bases from V and 2 bases from J, leaving 22 bases between. CDR3 sequence reads: CASTLTARQKTTDTQYF. Here the CDR3 DNA reads TGTGCCAGCACCCTAACCGCCAGACAGAAAACCACAGATACGCAGTATTTT.

The DNA for the CDR3 is TGTGCCAGCAGTTTGCGGGACAGGGGGCGTAGCTCCTACAATGAGCAGTTCTTC. Its protein is CASSLRDRGRSSYNEQFF. The chain employs TRBV27 and TRBJ2-1; 12 nucleotides match TRBD1. The trim removed 3 bases at V and 0 bases at J, leaving 6 bases unmatched. Germline lookup yields CDR1 MNHEY and CDR2 SMNVEV (reference sequence). CDR3 size: 18 residues.

The chain is built from TRBV29-1 and TRBJ1-2, with 7 bases fitting TRBD1. The CDR3 length is 14 residues. Germline trimming cut 7 bases from V and 2 bases from J; bases unmatched to any gene: 10. CDR1 is SQVTM and CDR2 is ANQGSEA in the germline V gene. CDR3 sequence reads: CSALSGTENYGYTF. The CDR3 DNA reads TGCAGCGCTCTTTCCGGGACAGAGAACTATGGCTACACCTTC. Filled out from reference TRBV29-1 and TRBJ1-2, the complete variable domain reads SAVISQKPSRDICQRGTSLTIQCQVDSQVTMMFWYRQQPGQSLTLIATANQGSEATYESGFVIDKFPISRPNLTFSTLTVSNMSPEDSSIYLCSALSGTENYGYTFGSGTRLTVV.

This clonotype appeared many times. This rearrangement joins TRBV3-1 to TRBJ2-7; 9 bases are a match to TRBD1. The CDR3 runs to 12 residues. The germline V gene encodes CDR1 LGHDT and CDR2 YNNKEL (reference sequence). After removal of 4 bases from V and 6 bases from J, the junction contained 1 base not matched to a gene. The CDR3 nucleotides are TGTGCCAGCAGCCGGACAGGGGCCGAGCAGTACTTC. The encoded protein is CASSRTGAEQYF.

This clonotype appeared a few times. The gene calls are TRBV7-2 and TRBJ2-3; 7 bases fit TRBD2. Germline CDR1 SGHTA, CDR2 FQGNSA. This CDR3 region has 15 residues. With V trimmed by 5 bases and J by 0 bases, 5 bases remained unmatched. CDR3 amino acids: CASSPRGSSTDTQYF. The CDR3 nucleotides are TGTGCCAGCAGCCCTCGCGGGAGCAGCACAGATACGCAGTATTTT.

This clonotype was detected a few times. V and J are TRBV7-2 and TRBJ2-7; D is possibly TRBD2 (5 bases). This CDR3 region has 14 residues. Germline values: CDR1 SGHTA, CDR2 FQGNSA. V was clipped by 5 bases and J by 5 bases, with 16 bases between them. CDR3 bases: TGTGCCAGCAGCCCTAGCTTATGGGTAAACGAGCAGTACTTC. It is translated as CASSPSLWVNEQYF.

This clonotype was recorded at least ten times. The V gene is TRBV28, the J gene TRBJ1-1; D remains unclear. Germline V gene lookup returns CDR1 MDHEN and CDR2 SYDVKM. The CDR3 is 13 amino acids. CDR3 bases: TGTGCGGCATCGGCAGCGATGAACACTGAAGCTTTCTTT. It codes for CAASAAMNTEAFF. Drawing the rest from reference TRBV28 and TRBJ1-1, the complete variable domain is DVKVTQSSRYLVKRTGEKVFLECVQDMDHENMFWYRQDPGLGLRLIYFSYDVKMKEKGDIPEGYSVSREKKERFSLILESASTNQTSMYLCAASAAMNTEAFFGQGTRLTVV.

The chain carries TRBV28 and TRBJ2-5, with a possible D match to TRBD2 (6 bases). CDR3 length: 16 amino acids. Trimming left V 6 bases short and J 5 bases short, with 22 bases between. Germline V gives CDR1 MDHEN, CDR2 SYDVKM. CDR3 bases: TGTGCCAGCAGCCTAAAGTTCCCGACTAGTAGGGAGACCCAGTACTTC. Translating it yields CASSLKFPTSRETQYF.

J is TRBJ2-3 and V is TRBV7-8; D gene uncertain. The germline V gene has CDR1 SGHVS and CDR2 FQNEAQ. The CDR3 contains 14 residues. Trimming pared 3 bases from V and 8 bases from J, leaving 15 bases between. The DNA for the CDR3 is TGTGCCAGCAGCTTCGGAACAGACTCTGGTACGCAGTATTTT. As protein: CASSFGTDSGTQYF.